This TCR beta chain originates from a study of cytomegalovirus exposure and HLA in healthy donors (TCRdb year 2017). Broadly, across the study: An earlier analysis of fewer than 750 of the donors reported approximately 280 Gb of sequence data and around 110 million unique TCR beta sequences obtained from around 180 million T cells. An early release covering roughly 640 HLA-typed donors comprised about 300 gigabases of sequencing data and roughly 85 million unique TCR sequences. The genetic ancestry cluster associated with self-reported Caucasian donors included about four fifths of the 300 to 400 genotyped donors. The study aimed to test whether cataloging public T cell receptors could reveal signatures of past pathogen exposure. The study profiled the T cell repertoires of more than 500 subjects by immunosequencing and related them to cytomegalovirus serostatus. A separate validation cohort of roughly 130 different subjects was used in addition to the 666-subject first cohort. High-throughput TCR immunosequencing, statistical association of individual TCRs with disease status, and machine learning were combined to predict cytomegalovirus infection status. To study patterns of TCR occurrence, a later analysis re-analyzed previously published TCR beta repertoires from just over 650 donors and added high-resolution HLA genotyping. Rather than drawing on any new phenotypic data, the later analysis identified candidate immune exposures from TCR beta sequences and the way those sequences occurred across donors. To decide whether each TCR beta V gene segment behaved as functional or pseudogenic, an earlier analysis of fewer than 750 of the donors relied on high-throughput TCR beta sequencing. Donor age, sex, ethnicity and CMV serostatus were collected together with the repertoire data. Genome-wide SNP genotypes for about 55% of the roughly 670 donors were used in a later genetic analysis, which treated that subset as a discovery cohort. Every discovery cohort repertoire had been produced on one sequencing platform. Both class I and class II loci were covered by HLA typing, at four-digit resolution. The number of typed donors differed by locus: roughly 620-630 for A, B, C, DRB1 and DQB1; 522 for DQA1; fewer than 610 for DPA1; and about 450 for DPB1. A handful of DR-DQ haplotypes were handled as single units for association and clustering because linkage in the cohort was strong. Across approximately 420 genotyped donors of the cohort, an average of approximately 200,000 unique TCR beta nucleotide sequences per donor were sequenced, and 15% to 20% of those sequences were non-productive. Points the paper makes about the study in general: In a later analysis, HLA-associated TCR beta chains showed more clonal expansion and lower generation probabilities than non-associated chains that were equally common. Most TCR sequences were observed very rarely across donors, whereas some public TCRs were present in many individuals. A further reported finding was that TCR beta sequences accurately predicted the HLA-A and HLA-B alleles for most subjects in the first cohort. The study gave a list of about 160 TCR beta chains associated with cytomegalovirus. A group of highly shared sequence variants was considered likely to be a technical artifact of the sequencing pipeline. In an earlier analysis of roughly 560 of the donors, most TCR beta V segments were observed in productive rearrangements about 87% or about 30% of the time, broadly matching IMGT annotations. A later analysis associated 15,000 to 20,000 TCR beta sequences with specific HLA alleles at a false discovery rate of 0.05. An association between a missense DCLRE1C variant and V-gene and J-gene trimming of TCR beta chains was found in a later genetic analysis and replicated in an independent cohort. In vitro tests confirmed that a few of the cytomegalovirus-associated TCR beta chains recognize cytomegalovirus antigens. Linkage disequilibrium might explain the correlated functional status among segregating V segments, but an unknown experimental factor could not be excluded. In this cohort, only TCR beta chains were sequenced, and detectable features were limited by the absence of alpha or paired-chain data. The authors suggested that the approach could potentially be generalized to other disease states and immunological phenotypes. The classifier was reported to diagnose cytomegalovirus status with high specificity and sensitivity in both the original and validation cohorts. Most CMV-associated TCR beta chains appeared to be HLA-restricted in a later analysis, and the HLA associations seemed to be driven largely by CMV exposure. Because some donors lacked HLA typing at each locus, the association tests relied only on the typed subset. Strong co-occurrence of HLA alleles, especially DR and DQ, made assigning TCR associations to individual alleles difficult. According to a later analysis, parvovirus B19, influenza, CMV and Epstein-Barr virus appeared linked to several top co-occurrence clusters. The earlier analysis of 450 to 700 of the donors excluded about 16 rarely observed V segments, including chromosome 9 orphons, because counts were too low. In a later analysis, the rate of TCR association differed among HLA loci, with DRB1 alleles having the most associated TCRs and HLA-C alleles having the fewest. According to a later genetic analysis, donors in an Asian-associated ancestry cluster had fewer N-insertions in productive TCRs than the roughly 670-donor mean. The only immune exposure information available for the cohort was CMV serostatus. The presence/absence analyses assumed that sequencing depth was roughly uniform across donors, and that assumption may not be true. Because the 87-base-pair reads could not distinguish some IMGT-functional V segments, including TRBV6-2 and TRBV6-3, those segments were excluded.

Its CDR3 holds 14 amino acids, cysteine through phenylalanine. Only CDR3 DNA is held: 42 bases, read in frame from base 1. V drops 4 bases and J drops 4 bases, leaving 15 bases in between. CDR1 SGHDT and CDR2 YYEEEE were looked up in the germline V gene. The cohort was made up of approximately 670 healthy bone marrow donors. All cohort members were sampled while nominally healthy, although unrecorded immune exposures were likely present. The donor was CMV seronegative and belonged to the group of 320 or so seronegative cohort members. Every donor gave a peripheral blood sample, and the peripheral blood mononuclear cells from that sample were used for TCR beta sequencing. The Qiagen DNeasy Blood Extraction Kit was used to extract genomic DNA from the blood cell samples. Libraries were constructed by the immunoSEQ multiplex PCR assay. For the multiplex PCR, a mixture combining 60 forward primers for TCR Vbeta segments and 13 reverse primers for TCR Jbeta segments was used. The CDR3 region of rearranged TCR beta genes was amplified from genomic DNA with a multiplex PCR assay. The amplified TCR beta libraries were sequenced on the Illumina HiSeq System as 87-base-pair reads. For the original study's pipeline: In a later analysis, tens of millions of unique TCR beta chains were counted across the roughly 670 repertoires, and roughly 11 million of these chains were shared by at least two donors. A nearest-neighbor algorithm error-corrected the raw reads and collapsed the reads into unique sequences, merging closely related sequences to remove PCR and sequencing errors. Alignment of CDR3 sequences to IMGT reference sequences was used to assign V, D and J gene segments. For a sequence to be retained, at least a six-nucleotide match to both a V gene segment and a J gene segment was required. Rearrangements were classified as productive when the CDR3 lacked stop codons and remained in frame with V and J, and all other rearrangements were classified as non-productive. CDR3 was defined according to IMGT convention as the region running from the second conserved V-encoded cysteine to the conserved J-encoded phenylalanine. The earlier analysis of about 570 of the donors excluded any sequence lacking an unambiguous match to a single V gene segment. An earlier analysis of under 750 of the donors called V segments functional above 56.7% productive rearrangements and segregating when the between-donor standard deviation exceeded 5%. A statistical classification framework was developed to diagnose cytomegalovirus status using the catalog of TCR beta chain sequences. In a later analysis, TCR nucleotide sequences were compared against IMGT/GENE-DB human TR gene sequences so that V and J genes could be assigned. In a later analysis, CDR3 sequences and most-parsimonious VDJ recombination scenarios were assigned using the TCRdist pipeline. In a later analysis, each TCR beta chain was defined by its CDR3 amino acid sequence together with its V-gene family, and reads lacking a unique V-gene family were excluded. As a way to deal with suspected cross-contamination and a sequencing artifact, a later analysis dropped under 600 nucleotide sequences that were highly shared and had low generation probability. A later analysis calculated a clonal expansion index for each public chain from normalized within-repertoire ranks of inferred template counts. In a later analysis, generation probabilities were computed with a VDJ recombination model fitted to out-of-frame rearrangements, and the resulting probabilities were checked against IGoR. A later analysis scored TCR-TCR, TCR-HLA and TCR-CMV co-occurrence with hypergeometric tests, applying a repertoire-size bias correction to TCR pairs. A later analysis estimated false discovery rates by permuting HLA or CMV assignments 20 times. In a later analysis, co-occurring TCRs were grouped with DBSCAN, and TCRdist sequence similarity was added when clustering was performed within HLA-allele-positive subsets. Repertoires with fewer than 30,000 or more than 120,000 public chains, plus five repertoires with anomalous nucleotide sharing, were excluded from co-occurrence clustering. TCRdb provides this immuneACCESS table in a form limited to in-frame rearrangements. Some clones are lacking; in checked studies, under half of them reflect an unresolved V gene, and why the rest are absent is not known. V and J calls and clone size are given by that table; D and trimming were obtained from the DNA. The sample table contains about 110,000 clones; only one count was recorded for nearly 85% of them. The ten most abundant clones make up under 6.5% of the sample.

About this clone: The antigen it recognizes is unknown. Base qualities were left out, and no much larger clone turns up one base away.

The sample comprised PBMCs. The TCR originated in a man younger than 35 in good health and CMV-seronegative. Here the chain combines TRBV5-6 and TRBJ2-7; TRBD1 is possibly the D segment (5 matching bases). The CDR3: CASSPVRGRYEQYF. The sequence in DNA is TGTGCCAGCAGCCCGGTTAGGGGCCGGTACGAGCAGTACTTC.